Below are 31 T cell receptor beta chains sequenced from a single sample in a study of shared clonotypes between healthy human individuals. Profiled with immunoSEQ multiplex PCR; TCRdb holds only in-frame clones, not every one. Of over 2 million clones detected, around 90% appear once; the ten largest clones hold 0.3% to 0.4%. The material sequenced was naive CD4+ T cells from PBMCs. Subset noted: CD45RA+ positively selected. These TCRs come from a man aged 18 to 29 in good health. Some clones in this sample may be carry-over from other donors' samples.

This clone was recorded a few times. The V call is TRBV14, the J call TRBJ2-1; D is perhaps TRBD1 (5 bases). This CDR3 contains 16 residues. The V end lost 4 bases, the J end lost 1 base, and 14 bases lay between the germline ends. Germline V gives CDR1 SGHDN, CDR2 FVKESK. The CDR3 nucleotides read TGTGCCAGCAGCCGATCCCAAAGGGGATCCTACAATGAGCAGTTCTTC. This gives the protein CASSRSQRGSYNEQFF.

The chain combines TRBV5-1 with TRBJ1-1, with 9 bases lining up with TRBD1. The length of the CDR3 is 15 residues. V dropped 4 bases and J dropped 2; count of bases not matched to a gene: 6. Per the germline V gene, CDR1 is SGHRS and CDR2 is YFSETQ. CDR3 sequence (DNA): TGCGCCAGCAGCGACAAGGACAGGGGAAACACTGAAGCTTTCTTT. This encodes CASSDKDRGNTEAFF.

This clone was observed a single time. This chain links TRBV4-1 with TRBJ2-2; 10 bases are shared with TRBD1. The germline V gene has CDR1 MGHRA and CDR2 YSYEKL. Losses at the gene ends were 4 bases for V and 3 bases for J; bases not matched to a gene: 5. This CDR3 is built from 16 residues. The CDR3 DNA reads TGCGCCAGCAGCCTGACAGGGGGCCCAGACACCGGGGAGCTGTTTTTT. Residues: CASSLTGGPDTGELFF.

The V and J genes are TRBV28 and TRBJ1-5, with a possible D match to TRBD1 (5 bases). Germline assignment: CDR1 MDHEN and CDR2 SYDVKM. Deletions cut 4 bases from V and 6 bases from J, with 16 bases between. This CDR3 spans 15 amino acids. Here the CDR3 DNA reads TGTGCCAGCAGTTCCAGGGTCCCGTTTGCTCAGCCCCAGCATTTT. Encoded protein: CASSSRVPFAQPQHF.

This clone was recorded once. V usage is TRBV21-1 and J usage is TRBJ1-2. TRBV21-1 constitutes a pseudogene. The CDR3 runs to 15 residues. The CDR3 coding sequence is TGTGCCAGCAGCAAAGAGGAAGGATTCGGTTATGGCTACACCTTC. Its translation: CASSKEEGFGYGYTF.

The chain links TRBV28 to TRBJ1-5; 7 bases line up with TRBD1. This CDR3 spans 15 amino acids. V lost 4 bases, J lost 4 bases, and 7 bases stayed unmatched. Germline V lookup: CDR1 MDHEN, CDR2 SYDVKM. The CDR3 is CASSWEGAGNQPQHF. CDR3 DNA sequence: TGTGCCAGCAGTTGGGAGGGGGCAGGAAATCAGCCCCAGCATTTT.

In this sample, this clone turned up a few times. V and J are TRBV19 and TRBJ1-5; D may be TRBD1 (5 bases). The V end lost 6 bases, the J end lost 2 bases, and 14 bases lay between the germline ends. The CDR3 covers 15 residues. Germline V CDR1 and CDR2: LNHDA, SQIVND (reference sequence). CDR3: CASRLDRWGNQPQHF. CDR3 in DNA: TGTGCCAGTAGGCTCGACAGATGGGGCAATCAGCCCCAGCATTTT.

The table lists this clone with a count of one. This chain uses TRBV7-9 with TRBJ1-4, with D possibly TRBD1 on 6 matching bases. V lost 5 bases and J 8 bases, leaving 15 bases between the germline ends. The germline V gene encodes CDR1 SEHNR and CDR2 FQNEAQ (reference sequence). The CDR3 consists of 14 residues. Written as DNA, the CDR3 is TGTGCCAGCAGCCCTCCGGGGGGGGGCGAAAAACTGTTTTTT. Translation: CASSPPGGGEKLFF.

CDR3 in DNA: TGCGCCAGCAGCCTGACCCCGGGACAGGGGGCAGATACGCAGTATTTT. It encodes CASSLTPGQGADTQYF. The V call is TRBV5-1, the J call TRBJ2-3, with 11 bases fitting TRBD1. This CDR3 spans 16 amino acids. Germline V gene sequence: CDR1 SGHRS, CDR2 YFSETQ. The J segment lost 4 bases and the V segment lost 4 bases, leaving 8 bases of the junction unmatched.

The chain couples TRBV18 to TRBJ2-7; tentatively, D is TRBD1 (6 bases). This CDR3 comprises 14 residues. The V end lost 2 bases, the J end lost 4 bases, and 12 bases lay between the germline ends. Per the germline V gene, CDR1 is KGHSH and CDR2 is LQKENI. In DNA form, the CDR3 reads TGTGCCAGCTCACCAGACAGGAACAAATACGAGCAGTACTTC. This sequence encodes CASSPDRNKYEQYF.

This clone was recorded a few times. The V gene is TRBV4-1, the J gene TRBJ2-4; D uncertain. V shed 0 bases and J shed 0 bases, with 12 bases lying between them. Germline V lookup: CDR1 MGHRA, CDR2 YSYEKL. CDR3 length: 17 residues. CDR3 protein: CASSQDVNPIAKNIQYF. Here the CDR3 DNA reads TGCGCCAGCAGCCAAGACGTTAATCCCATAGCCAAAAACATTCAGTACTTC.

V is TRBV15 and J is TRBJ2-1; D is possibly TRBD1 (7 bases). The CDR3 is made up of 15 amino acids. CDR1 and CDR2 (germline): LNHNV, YYDKDF (reference sequence). V was cut by 4 bases and J by 7 bases, with 17 bases left in between. In nucleotides, the CDR3 is TGTGCCACCAGCATAGAGTTTCAGGGGGGAAATGAGCAGTTCTTC. Its protein product is CATSIEFQGGNEQFF.

V usage is TRBV29-1 and J usage is TRBJ1-2, with D perhaps TRBD1 (6 bases). The CDR3 has 13 residues. V was shortened by 6 bases and J by 8 bases, with 19 bases between the two germline ends. The germline gives CDR1 SQVTM, CDR2 ANQGSEA. The DNA for the CDR3 is TGCAGCGTCGAACTCCCAGGACAGCGAGGCTACACCTTC. Its protein product is CSVELPGQRGYTF.

The genes are TRBV28 and TRBJ2-3; 12 bases are a match to TRBD2. The CDR3 has 15 residues. The trim removed 6 bases at V and 10 bases at J, leaving 11 bases unmatched. Germline CDR1 reads MDHEN; CDR2 reads SYDVKM. The CDR3 DNA follows: TGTGCCAGCAGACGACTAGCGGGGGCCTTTGGAGCGCAGTATTTT. This codes for CASRRLAGAFGAQYF.

J is TRBJ2-1 and V is TRBV10-3; 7 nucleotides agree with TRBD2. The CDR3 length is 14 residues. The germline V gene has CDR1 ENHRY and CDR2 SYGVKD. V lost 2 bases, J lost 3 bases, and 1 base stayed unmatched. The CDR3 nucleotides are TGTGCCATCAGTGAGAGCGGGGACTACAATGAGCAGTTCTTC. This sequence encodes CAISESGDYNEQFF.

The V and J genes are TRBV10-1 and TRBJ2-5, with 10 bases matching TRBD1. The J call may not be correct, given that the DNA end is closer to TRBJ2-7. Per germline, CDR1 WNHNN and CDR2 SYGVQD (reference sequence). The CDR3 runs 15 residues. CDR3 bases: TGCGCCAGCAGCACCCACCGGGACAGGGGTCGCGAGCAGTACTTC. Protein sequence: CASSTHRDRGREQYF.

The chain carries TRBV4-3 and TRBJ2-2; 8 nucleotides agree with TRBD2. CDR1 and CDR2 from the germline V gene are LGHNA and YSLEER. Unmatched junction bases numbered 6, after V lost 0 bases and J lost 3 bases. This CDR3 is 17 amino acids long. This CDR3 reads CASSQDLDGRDTGELFF. The CDR3 DNA reads TGCGCCAGCAGCCAAGATCTCGACGGGAGGGACACCGGGGAGCTGTTTTTT.

This chain links TRBV28 with TRBJ2-2; 11 positions agree with TRBD1. Germline CDR1 MDHEN, CDR2 SYDVKM. Germline trimming cut 8 bases from V and 7 bases from J; bases unmatched to any gene: 12. There are 16 residues in the CDR3. The CDR3 region is CASGRPGTGGIGELFF. CDR3 nucleotides: TGTGCCAGCGGCCGACCCGGGACAGGGGGGATCGGGGAGCTGTTTTTT.

The rearrangement uses TRBV5-6 and TRBJ2-2; D might be TRBD2 (6 bases). Germline V gene sequence: CDR1 SGHDT, CDR2 YYEEEE. This CDR3 comprises 15 residues. Trimming left V 5 bases short and J 0 bases short, with 11 bases between. CDR3 sequence (DNA): TGTGCCAGCAGAATGGGGACTGCGAACACCGGGGAGCTGTTTTTT. Translating gives CASRMGTANTGELFF. Based on the CDR3 plus reference TRBV5-6 and TRBJ2-2, the full variable domain is DAGVTQSPTHLIKTRGQQVTLRCSPKSGHDTVSWYQQALGQGPQFIFQYYEEEERQRGNFPDRFSGHQFPNYSSELNVNALLLGDSALYLCASRMGTANTGELFFGEGSRLTVL.

V gene TRBV10-3 combines with J gene TRBJ1-2; TRBD1 agrees at 7 bases. This CDR3 has 15 amino acids. Looked up from germline, CDR1 is ENHRY and CDR2 is SYGVKD. The V and J ends lost 8 bases and 4 bases, in that order; junction bases with no gene match: 13. This CDR3 is CAIARGTELTYGYTF. The CDR3 nucleotides are TGTGCCATCGCGCGAGGGACAGAATTGACCTATGGCTACACCTTC.

The rearrangement joins TRBV28 to TRBJ2-5; D unclear. The V end lost 6 bases, the J end lost 5 bases, and 7 bases lay between the germline ends. Germline-derived CDR1 and CDR2 are MDHEN and SYDVKM. This CDR3 region has 11 residues. Here the CDR3 reads CASRFRETQYF. The CDR3 DNA is TGTGCCAGCAGGTTTAGGGAGACCCAGTACTTC.

Comment on this clone: This sample also contains other DNA sequences that code for the same CDR3. The V gene is TRBV7-9, the J gene TRBJ1-2; 7 bases agree with TRBD1. The CDR3 extends over 15 amino acids. Trimming took 2 bases from V and 2 from J; bases not matched to a gene: 5. Germline V gene sequence: CDR1 SEHNR, CDR2 FQNEAQ (reference sequence). CDR3 sequence (DNA): TGTGCCAGCAGCTTAATCGGGACAGCAAACTATGGCTACACCTTC. As protein: CASSLIGTANYGYTF. The full variable domain, rest sourced from reference TRBV7-9 and TRBJ1-2, is DTGVSQNPRHKITKRGQNVTFRCDPISEHNRLYWYRQTLGQGPEFLTYFQNEAQLEKSRLLSDRFSAERPKGSFSTLEIQRTEQGDSAMYLCASSLIGTANYGYTFGSGTRLTVV.

The V gene is TRBV28, the J gene TRBJ2-7; weak D call: TRBD1 (6 bases). Germline CDR1 MDHEN, CDR2 SYDVKM. The V gene lost 6 bases and the J gene lost 2 bases, with 20 bases spanning the gap. There are 16 residues in the CDR3. The CDR3 spells CASRPTGRAAAYEQYF. The DNA of the CDR3 is TGTGCCAGCAGACCCACAGGGCGAGCGGCCGCCTACGAGCAGTACTTC.

The gene calls are TRBV5-1 and TRBJ2-3; TRBD2 agrees at 8 bases. The ends lost 5 bases at V and 2 bases at J; junction bases unmatched: 16. The germline V gene encodes CDR1 SGHRS and CDR2 YFSETQ. The CDR3 loop spans 18 amino acids. The CDR3 DNA is TGCGCCAGCAGAGAAAGGTCTCGGGGTAGCGGGATCACAGATACGCAGTATTTT. It yields the protein CASRERSRGSGITDTQYF.

V usage is TRBV28 and J usage is TRBJ2-1, with TRBD2 matching 7 bases. Germline CDR1 and CDR2: MDHEN and SYDVKM. The CDR3 has 15 amino acids. The junction had 2 bases not matched to a gene; V was cut back by 2 bases and J by 1 base. The CDR3 here is CASSLGGVSYNEQFF. Written as DNA, the CDR3 is TGTGCCAGCAGTTTAGGGGGGGTATCCTACAATGAGCAGTTCTTC.

The rearrangement uses TRBV2 and TRBJ2-7; 10 bases line up with TRBD2. This CDR3 comprises 16 residues. The trim removed 5 bases at V and 3 bases at J, leaving 10 bases unmatched. Germline lookup yields CDR1 SNHLY and CDR2 FYNNEI. DNA for the CDR3: TGTGCCAGCAGTCGCCTTACAGGACTAGCGGACTACGAGCAGTACTTC. This codes for CASSRLTGLADYEQYF.

J is TRBJ2-2 and V is TRBV2; D not resolved. Trimming removed 4 bases from V and 5 bases from J, with 11 bases in between. Germline CDR1 SNHLY, CDR2 FYNNEI. The CDR3 covers 14 residues. The CDR3 reads CASSVEQITGELFF. CDR3 nucleotides: TGTGCCAGCAGTGTTGAACAGATAACCGGGGAGCTGTTTTTT. The full variable domain, with the rest looked up from reference TRBV2 and TRBJ2-2, is EPEVTQTPSHQVTQMGQEVILRCVPISNHLYFYWYRQILGQKVEFLVSFYNNEISEKSEIFDDQFSVERPDGSNFTLKIRSTKLEDSAMYFCASSVEQITGELFFGEGSRLTVL.

The rearrangement joins TRBV2 to TRBJ2-5, with a weak D call TRBD1 (6 bases). Germline lookup yields CDR1 SNHLY and CDR2 FYNNEI. With 10 bases removed from V and 1 base from J, the gap between germline ends came to 13 bases. The CDR3 spans 13 residues. The CDR3 DNA is TGTGCCACCCAGGGGCAGATCCAAGAGACCCAGTACTTC. Translation gives CATQGQIQETQYF.

The chain couples TRBV7-9 to TRBJ2-1; 7 nucleotides agree with TRBD2. This CDR3 comprises 14 residues. Germline V CDR1 and CDR2: SEHNR, FQNEAQ (reference sequence). V was pared by 5 bases and J by 8 bases, with 9 bases of the junction left unmatched. The CDR3 loop reads CASSMSGTVDEQFF. CDR3 DNA sequence: TGTGCCAGCAGCATGAGCGGGACTGTCGATGAGCAGTTCTTC.

CDR3 in amino acids: CASGTGQSSGANVLTF. The CDR3 nucleotides are TGCGCCAGCGGCACGGGACAAAGCTCTGGGGCCAACGTCCTGACTTTC. The chain employs TRBV5-1 and TRBJ2-6; the D gene is possibly TRBD1 (6 bases). There are 16 residues in the CDR3. Looked up from germline, CDR1 is SGHRS and CDR2 is YFSETQ. V shed 7 bases and J shed 0 bases, with 14 bases lying between them.

CDR3 protein: CASSPSGGFHEKLFF. The DNA of the CDR3 is TGTGCCAGTAGTCCCTCAGGGGGCTTTCATGAAAAACTGTTTTTT. This rearrangement joins TRBV19 to TRBJ1-4; 8 bases are shared with TRBD1. The junction had 8 bases not matched to a gene; V was cut back by 5 bases and J by 6 bases. The CDR3 has 15 amino acids. Germline CDR1 LNHDA, CDR2 SQIVND (reference sequence).